This T cell receptor beta chain was captured in a study of human T cells and chemical hapten exposure. Study observations and caveats: Expanded TCRs grouped into significantly more large CDR3 similarity clusters than controls produced.

Sample time point: pre-sensitization, week 0. Treatment: therapeutic diphenylcyclopropenone sensitization with weekly scalp DPC. Sample donors consisted of patients with alopecia, aged 18 to 70 years, who were suitable for DPC. Attachment of unique molecular identifiers to individual cDNA molecules was performed in the library. Under the authors' procedure: There were a median of approximately 96,000 TCRs per sample, with a range from roughly 23,224 to 750,000. MiXCR was run by TCRdb on the RACE reads, yielding one entry per CDR3 protein. Clone size and V and J calls follow TCRdb, not the original study. The sample gives some 70,000 distinct CDR3 sequences, 11% of which show up once; about 5% is in the top ten. This clonotype was counted many times. The antigen remains undetermined. The CDR3 is made up of 15 amino acids. Looked up from germline, CDR1 is MDHEN and CDR2 is SYDVKM. The ends lost 2 bases at V and 1 base at J; junction bases unmatched: 5.

The rearrangement joins TRBV28 to TRBJ2-7; 7 positions match TRBD1. The material sequenced was whole blood, taken in connection with sensitization to the hapten diphenylcyclopropenone (DPC). The source is a woman between 45 and 60 years old with alopecia areata. Some clones in this sample may be carry-over from other donors' samples. CDR3 DNA sequence: TGTGCCAGCAGTTTACCCGGGACAGATTCCTACGAGCAGTACTTC. Residues: CASSLPGTDSYEQYF.